This T cell receptor (beta chain) comes out of a study of T cell responses to AZD1222 COVID-19 vaccine. Across the whole study: Second doses were pooled across both intervals (about 4 or about 12 weeks). Overall study findings and caveats: Donors skewed white British and female; clonal diversity was possibly underestimated. Only a handful of AZD1222 recipients were seropositive at baseline.

The data were produced by immunoSEQ multiplex PCR, yet TCRdb's version contains in-frame clones alone and is incomplete. The table includes about 130,000 clones, roughly 88% detected once. Comments on this clone: The antigen remains undetermined.

The sequencing here drew on peripheral blood, taken on day 0 of AZD1222 vaccination. The clonotype originates from an adult in good health.

CDR3 nucleotides: TGTGCCAGCAGTGCTGGGTCCTTAGGGGGAAACACCATATATTTT. This translates into CASSAGSLGGNTIYF. The chain uses TRBV27 and TRBJ1-3; D is undetermined. The V gene's germline CDR1 is MNHEY and CDR2 SMNVEV (reference sequence). This CDR3 is built from 15 residues. Trimming left V 5 bases short and J 4 bases short, with 15 bases between.